This TCR beta chain originates from a study of radiation and T cells in renal cell carcinoma. Using immunoSEQ multiplex PCR, the repertoire was profiled, and TCRdb retains in-frame clones only, with some absent. The top ten clones hold 20% to 25% of a sample with roughly 80,000 clones, approximately 83% of them seen once. Deletions cut 2 bases from V and 1 base from J, with 11 bases between. Germline lookup yields CDR1 MNHEY and CDR2 SVGAGI. The CDR3 sequence is 16 residues long. Specified time point: blood 2 weeks post-SBRT. The treatment is: 15 Gy SBRT to primary tumor, nephrectomy 4 weeks later. After SBRT, blood was collected at 2 and 4 weeks, plus baseline.

The sequence derives from a woman aged 45-60 years with renal cell carcinoma. The source material was blood, sampled from a patient whose treatment included radiotherapy and nephrectomy. The chain combines TRBV6-5 with TRBJ1-4, with no clear D. The CDR3 coding sequence is TGTGCCAGCAGTTACCTCGGGCCTTTAACTAATGAAAAACTGTTTTTT. This gives the protein CASSYLGPLTNEKLFF.